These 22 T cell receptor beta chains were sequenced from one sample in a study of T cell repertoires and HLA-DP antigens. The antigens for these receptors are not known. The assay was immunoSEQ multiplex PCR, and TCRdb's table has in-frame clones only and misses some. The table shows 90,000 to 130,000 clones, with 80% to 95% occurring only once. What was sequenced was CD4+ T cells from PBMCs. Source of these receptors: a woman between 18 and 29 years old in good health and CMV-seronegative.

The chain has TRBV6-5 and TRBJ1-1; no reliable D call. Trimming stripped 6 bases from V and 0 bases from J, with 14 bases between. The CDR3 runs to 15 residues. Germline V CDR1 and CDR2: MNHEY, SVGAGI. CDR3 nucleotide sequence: TGTGCCAGCAGGACGCGACGGCAGATGAACACTGAAGCTTTCTTT. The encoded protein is CASRTRRQMNTEAFF.

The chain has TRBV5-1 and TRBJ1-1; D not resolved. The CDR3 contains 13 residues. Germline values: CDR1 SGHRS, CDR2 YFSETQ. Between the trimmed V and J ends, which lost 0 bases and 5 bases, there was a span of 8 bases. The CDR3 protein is CASSLVGQTEAFF. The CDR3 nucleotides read TGCGCCAGCAGCTTGGTCGGTCAGACTGAAGCTTTCTTT.

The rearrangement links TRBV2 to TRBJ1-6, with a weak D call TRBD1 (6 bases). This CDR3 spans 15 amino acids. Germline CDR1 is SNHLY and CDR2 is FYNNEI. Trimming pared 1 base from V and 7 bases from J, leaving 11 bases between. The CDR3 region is CASSEGTGRNSPLHF. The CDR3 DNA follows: TGTGCCAGCAGTGAAGGTACAGGGAGAAATTCACCCCTCCACTTT.

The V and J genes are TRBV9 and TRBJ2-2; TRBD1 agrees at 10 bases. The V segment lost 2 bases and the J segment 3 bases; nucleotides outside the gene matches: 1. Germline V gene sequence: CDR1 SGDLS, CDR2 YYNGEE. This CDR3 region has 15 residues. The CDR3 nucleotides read TGTGCCAGCAGCGTCGGGACAGGGGACACCGGGGAGCTGTTTTTT. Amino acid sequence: CASSVGTGDTGELFF. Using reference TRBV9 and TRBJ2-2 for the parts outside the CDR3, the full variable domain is DSGVTQTPKHLITATGQRVTLRCSPRSGDLSVYWYQQSLDQGLQFLIQYYNGEERAKGNILERFSAQQFPDLHSELNLSSLELGDSALYFCASSVGTGDTGELFFGEGSRLTVL.

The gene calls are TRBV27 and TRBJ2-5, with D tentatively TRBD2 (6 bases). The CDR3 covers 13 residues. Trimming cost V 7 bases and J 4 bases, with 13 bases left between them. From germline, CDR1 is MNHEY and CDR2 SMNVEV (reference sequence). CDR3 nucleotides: TGTGCCAGCAATCCTTCCGGGGGAGAGACCCAGTACTTC. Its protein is CASNPSGGETQYF.

CDR3 coding DNA: TGCGCGTCAAGAGACAGGGTCGATTCACCCCTCCACTTT. Residues: CASRDRVDSPLHF. V and J are TRBV5-1 and TRBJ1-6, with TRBD1 identical over 7 bases. This CDR3 comprises 13 residues. The V gene's germline CDR1 is SGHRS and CDR2 YFSETQ.

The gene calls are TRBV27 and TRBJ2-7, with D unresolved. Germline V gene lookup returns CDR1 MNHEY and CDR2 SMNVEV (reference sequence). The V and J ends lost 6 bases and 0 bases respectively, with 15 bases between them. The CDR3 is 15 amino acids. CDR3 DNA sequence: TGTGCCAGCAGGAATCGAGGCGCCAGCTCCTACGAGCAGTACTTC. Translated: CASRNRGASSYEQYF.

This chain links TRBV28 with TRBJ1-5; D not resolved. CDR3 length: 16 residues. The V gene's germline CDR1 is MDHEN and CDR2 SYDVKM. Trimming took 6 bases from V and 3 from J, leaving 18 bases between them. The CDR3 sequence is CASRGPQPGANQPQHF. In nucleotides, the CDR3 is TGTGCCAGCAGAGGTCCTCAGCCAGGCGCCAATCAGCCCCAGCATTTT. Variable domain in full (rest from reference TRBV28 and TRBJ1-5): DVKVTQSSRYLVKRTGEKVFLECVQDMDHENMFWYRQDPGLGLRLIYFSYDVKMKEKGDIPEGYSVSREKKERFSLILESASTNQTSMYLCASRGPQPGANQPQHFGDGTRLSIL.

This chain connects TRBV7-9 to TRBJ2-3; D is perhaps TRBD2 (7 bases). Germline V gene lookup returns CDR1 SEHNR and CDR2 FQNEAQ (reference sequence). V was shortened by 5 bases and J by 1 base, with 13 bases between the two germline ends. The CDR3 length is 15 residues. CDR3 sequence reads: CASSASGGRTDTQYF. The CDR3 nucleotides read TGTGCCAGCAGCGCCTCGGGGGGCCGCACAGATACGCAGTATTTT.

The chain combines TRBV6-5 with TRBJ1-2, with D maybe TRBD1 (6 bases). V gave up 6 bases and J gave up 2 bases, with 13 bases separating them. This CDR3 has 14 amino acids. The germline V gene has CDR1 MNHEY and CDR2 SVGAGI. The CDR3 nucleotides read TGTGCCAGCAGGAAGGGGGGGATAAACTATGGCTACACCTTC. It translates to CASRKGGINYGYTF.

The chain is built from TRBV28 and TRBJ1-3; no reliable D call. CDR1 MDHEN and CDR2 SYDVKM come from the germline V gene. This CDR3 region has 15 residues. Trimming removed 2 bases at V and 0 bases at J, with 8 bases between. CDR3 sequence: CASSLTDTSGNTIYF. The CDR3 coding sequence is TGTGCCAGCAGTTTAACAGACACCTCTGGAAACACCATATATTTT.

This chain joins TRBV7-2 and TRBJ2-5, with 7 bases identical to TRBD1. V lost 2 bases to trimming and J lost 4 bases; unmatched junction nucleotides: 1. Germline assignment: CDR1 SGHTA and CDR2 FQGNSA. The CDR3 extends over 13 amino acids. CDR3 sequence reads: CASSLTGAETQYF. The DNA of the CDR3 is TGTGCCAGCAGCTTAACAGGGGCAGAGACCCAGTACTTC.

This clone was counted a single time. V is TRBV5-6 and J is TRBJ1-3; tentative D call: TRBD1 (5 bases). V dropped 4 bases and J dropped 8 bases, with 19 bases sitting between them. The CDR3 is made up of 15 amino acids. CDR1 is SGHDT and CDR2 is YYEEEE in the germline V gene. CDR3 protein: CASSKGTKGGDTIYF. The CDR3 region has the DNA TGTGCCAGCAGCAAGGGGACTAAAGGTGGGGACACCATATATTTT.

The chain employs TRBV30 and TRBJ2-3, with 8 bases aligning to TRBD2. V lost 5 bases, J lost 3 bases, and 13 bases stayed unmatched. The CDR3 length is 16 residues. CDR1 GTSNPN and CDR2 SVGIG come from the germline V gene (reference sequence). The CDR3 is CAWFRLAGGRTDTQYF. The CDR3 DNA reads TGTGCCTGGTTTCGTCTAGCGGGTGGAAGGACAGATACGCAGTATTTT.

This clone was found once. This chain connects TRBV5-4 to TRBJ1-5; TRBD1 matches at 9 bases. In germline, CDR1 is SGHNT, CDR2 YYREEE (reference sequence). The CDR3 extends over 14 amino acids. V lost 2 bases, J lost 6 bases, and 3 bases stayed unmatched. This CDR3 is CASSLQGAPQPQHF. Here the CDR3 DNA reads TGTGCCAGCAGCTTACAGGGGGCCCCTCAGCCCCAGCATTTT.

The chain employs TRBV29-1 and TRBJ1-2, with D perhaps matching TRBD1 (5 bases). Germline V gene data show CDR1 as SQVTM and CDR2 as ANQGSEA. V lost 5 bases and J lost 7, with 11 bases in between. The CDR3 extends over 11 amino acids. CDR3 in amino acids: CSVYRYTGYTF. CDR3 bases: TGCAGCGTTTACAGGTATACTGGCTACACCTTC.

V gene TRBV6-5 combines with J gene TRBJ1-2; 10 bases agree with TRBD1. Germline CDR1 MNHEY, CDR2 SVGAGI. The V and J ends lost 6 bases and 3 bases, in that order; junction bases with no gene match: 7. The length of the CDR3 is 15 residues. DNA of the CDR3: TGTGCCAGCAGATCCCCGGACAGGGGGGACTATGGCTACACCTTC. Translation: CASRSPDRGDYGYTF.

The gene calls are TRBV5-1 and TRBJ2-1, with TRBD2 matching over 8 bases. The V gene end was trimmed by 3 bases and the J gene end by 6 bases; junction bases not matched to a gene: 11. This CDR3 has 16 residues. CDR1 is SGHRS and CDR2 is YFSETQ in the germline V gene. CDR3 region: CASSYALAGQSNEQFF. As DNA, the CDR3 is TGCGCCAGCAGCTACGCCTTAGCGGGGCAATCCAATGAGCAGTTCTTC.

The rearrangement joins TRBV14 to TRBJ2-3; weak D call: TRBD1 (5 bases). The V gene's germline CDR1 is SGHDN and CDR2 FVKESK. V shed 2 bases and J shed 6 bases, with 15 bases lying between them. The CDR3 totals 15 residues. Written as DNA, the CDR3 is TGTGCCAGCAGCCAAAGCTCCAGGGCCTCGGATACGCAGTATTTT. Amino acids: CASSQSSRASDTQYF.

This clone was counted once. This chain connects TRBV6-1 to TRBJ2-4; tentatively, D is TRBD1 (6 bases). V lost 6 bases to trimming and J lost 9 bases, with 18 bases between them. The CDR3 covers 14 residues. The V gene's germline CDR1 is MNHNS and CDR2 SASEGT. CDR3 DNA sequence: TGTGCCAGCAGCCTAACAGGGAATACGGGCATTCAGTACTTC. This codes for CASSLTGNTGIQYF.

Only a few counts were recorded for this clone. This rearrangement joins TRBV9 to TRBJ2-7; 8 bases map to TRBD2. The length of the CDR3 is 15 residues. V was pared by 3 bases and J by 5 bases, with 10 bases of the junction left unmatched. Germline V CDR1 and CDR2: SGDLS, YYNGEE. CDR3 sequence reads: CASSEGGRTMDEQYF. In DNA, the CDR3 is TGTGCCAGCAGCGAGGGCGGGAGGACGATGGACGAGCAGTACTTC.

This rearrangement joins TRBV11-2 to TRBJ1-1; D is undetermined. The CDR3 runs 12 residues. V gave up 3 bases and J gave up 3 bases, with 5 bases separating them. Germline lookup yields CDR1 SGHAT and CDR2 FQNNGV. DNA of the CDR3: TGTGCCAGCAGCTTCGGGCACACTGAAGCTTTCTTT. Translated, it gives CASSFGHTEAFF.